Sequencing of this T cell receptor (beta chain) was carried out in a study of T cell repertoires in ileal Crohn's disease. Whole-study results and caveats: High-frequency clones were more common in sorted CD8 than CD4 cells.

The time point was: inflamed ileum from the surgical specimen. The data were produced by immunoSEQ multiplex PCR, yet TCRdb's version contains in-frame clones alone and is incomplete. This table holds 15,000 to 20,000 clones, 60% to 85% found once. This clone is judged medium-sized. Its antigen is as yet unknown. CDR1 is SGHVS and CDR2 is FNYEAQ in the germline V gene. The CDR3 is 12 amino acids. V lost 5 bases and J lost 10, with 13 bases in between. This clonotype originated in an adult with Crohn's disease. The rearrangement uses TRBV7-6 and TRBJ2-3; a weak D match, TRBD1 (6 bases). Material: ileal tissue. CDR3 nucleotides: TGTGCCAGCAGCGCAAACAGGGCCCCGCAGTATTTT. It is translated as CASSANRAPQYF.